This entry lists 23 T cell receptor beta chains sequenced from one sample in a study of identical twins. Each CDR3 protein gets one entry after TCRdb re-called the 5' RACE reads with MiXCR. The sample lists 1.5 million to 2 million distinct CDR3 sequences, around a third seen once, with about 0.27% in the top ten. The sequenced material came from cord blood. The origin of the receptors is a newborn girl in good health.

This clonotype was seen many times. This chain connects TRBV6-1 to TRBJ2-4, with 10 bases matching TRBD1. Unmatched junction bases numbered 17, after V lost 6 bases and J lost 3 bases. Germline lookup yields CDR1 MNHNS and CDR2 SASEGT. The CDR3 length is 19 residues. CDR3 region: CASSPTGTGAMFGKNIQYF. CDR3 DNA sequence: TGTGCCAGCAGCCCAACAGGGACAGGGGCGATGTTTGGCAAAAACATTCAGTACTTC.

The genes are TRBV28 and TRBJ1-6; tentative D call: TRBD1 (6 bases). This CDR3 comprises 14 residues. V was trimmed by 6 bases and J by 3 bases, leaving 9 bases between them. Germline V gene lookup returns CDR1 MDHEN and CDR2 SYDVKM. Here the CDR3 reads CASRRGLYNSPLHF. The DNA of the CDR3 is TGTGCCAGCAGGCGGGGGCTCTATAATTCACCCCTCCACTTT.

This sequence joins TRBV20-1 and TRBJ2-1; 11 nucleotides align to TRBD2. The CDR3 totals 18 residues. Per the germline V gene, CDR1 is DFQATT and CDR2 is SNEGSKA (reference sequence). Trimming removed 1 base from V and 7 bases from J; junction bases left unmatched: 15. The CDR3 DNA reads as TGCAGTGCTAGAGTTTCCCGGGTAGCGGGGGGGGTAGGGAATGAGCAGTTCTTC. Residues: CSARVSRVAGGVGNEQFF.

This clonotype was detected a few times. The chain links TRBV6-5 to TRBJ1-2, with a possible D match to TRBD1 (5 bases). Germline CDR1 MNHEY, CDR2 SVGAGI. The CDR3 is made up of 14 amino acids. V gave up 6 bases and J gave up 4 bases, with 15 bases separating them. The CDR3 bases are TGTGCCAGCAGCCGAAATTCCGGGGCCTATGGCTACACCTTC. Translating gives CASSRNSGAYGYTF.

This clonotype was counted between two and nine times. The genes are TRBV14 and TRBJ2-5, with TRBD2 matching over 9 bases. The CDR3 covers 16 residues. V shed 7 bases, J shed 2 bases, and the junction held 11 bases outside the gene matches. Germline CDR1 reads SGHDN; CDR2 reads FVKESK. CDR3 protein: CASTPNSGGGQETQYF. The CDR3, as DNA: TGTGCCAGCACCCCAAATAGCGGGGGAGGACAAGAGACCCAGTACTTC.

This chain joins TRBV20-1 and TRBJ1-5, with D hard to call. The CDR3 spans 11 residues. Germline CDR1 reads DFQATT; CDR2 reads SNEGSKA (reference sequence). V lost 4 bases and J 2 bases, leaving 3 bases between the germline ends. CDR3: CSAMGNQPQHF. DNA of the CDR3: TGCAGTGCTATGGGCAATCAGCCCCAGCATTTT.

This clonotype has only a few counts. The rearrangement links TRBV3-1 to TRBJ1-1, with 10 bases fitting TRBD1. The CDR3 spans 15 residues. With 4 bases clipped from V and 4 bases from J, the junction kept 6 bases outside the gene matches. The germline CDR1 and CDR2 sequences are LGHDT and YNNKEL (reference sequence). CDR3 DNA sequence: TGTGCCAGCAGCCCAAGACAGGGGGCCACCACTGAAGCTTTCTTT. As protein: CASSPRQGATTEAFF.

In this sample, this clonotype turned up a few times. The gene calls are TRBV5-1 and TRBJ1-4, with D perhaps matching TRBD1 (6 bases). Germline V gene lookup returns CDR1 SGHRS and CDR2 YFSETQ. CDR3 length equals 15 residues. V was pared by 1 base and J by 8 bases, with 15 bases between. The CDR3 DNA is TGCGCCAGCAGCTTGTCCGGGGGGCTCGGAGAAAAACTGTTTTTT. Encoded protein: CASSLSGGLGEKLFF.

The CDR3 is CASSFNTWPGLGAIGQFF. The CDR3 DNA sequence: TGCGCCAGCAGCTTTAATACATGGCCAGGACTAGGGGCGATCGGGCAGTTCTTC. This chain uses TRBV5-1 with TRBJ2-1; 7 bases match TRBD2. The CDR3 sequence is 18 residues long. Germline lookup yields CDR1 SGHRS and CDR2 YFSETQ. V trimming: 2 bases; J trimming: 12 bases; junction bases outside the gene matches: 23.

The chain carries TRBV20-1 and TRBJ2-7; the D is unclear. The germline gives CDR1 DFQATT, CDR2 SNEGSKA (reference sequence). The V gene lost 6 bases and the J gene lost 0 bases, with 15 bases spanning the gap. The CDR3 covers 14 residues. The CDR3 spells CSAPPGLSSYEQYF. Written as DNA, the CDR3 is TGCAGTGCCCCCCCGGGCCTAAGCTCCTACGAGCAGTACTTC.

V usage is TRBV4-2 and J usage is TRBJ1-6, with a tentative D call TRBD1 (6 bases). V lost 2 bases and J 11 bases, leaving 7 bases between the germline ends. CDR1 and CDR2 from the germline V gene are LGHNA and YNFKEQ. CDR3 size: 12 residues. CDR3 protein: CASSQQGPPLHF. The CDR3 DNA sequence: TGTGCCAGCAGCCAACAGGGGCCACCCCTCCACTTT.

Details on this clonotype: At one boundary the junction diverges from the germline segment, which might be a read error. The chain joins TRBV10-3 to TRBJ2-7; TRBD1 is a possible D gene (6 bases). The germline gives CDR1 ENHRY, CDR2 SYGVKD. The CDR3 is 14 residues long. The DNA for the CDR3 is TGTGCCATCCGTGAAACTAGGGGGATCTACGAGCAGTACTTC. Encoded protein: CAIRETRGIYEQYF.

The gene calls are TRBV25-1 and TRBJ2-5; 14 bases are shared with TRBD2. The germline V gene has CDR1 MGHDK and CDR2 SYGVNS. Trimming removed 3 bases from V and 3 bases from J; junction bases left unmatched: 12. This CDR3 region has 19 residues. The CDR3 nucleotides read TGTGCCAGCAGTGACACGCTCAAACCGGGACTAGCGGGAGAAGAGACCCAGTACTTC. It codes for CASSDTLKPGLAGEETQYF.

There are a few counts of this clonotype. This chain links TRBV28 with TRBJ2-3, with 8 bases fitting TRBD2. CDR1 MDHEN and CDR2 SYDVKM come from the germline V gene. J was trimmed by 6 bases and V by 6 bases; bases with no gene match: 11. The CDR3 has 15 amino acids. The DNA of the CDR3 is TGTGCCAGCAGGTCATCCGGGACTAGGGGCGATACGCAGTATTTT. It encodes CASRSSGTRGDTQYF. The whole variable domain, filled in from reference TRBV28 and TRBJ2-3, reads DVKVTQSSRYLVKRTGEKVFLECVQDMDHENMFWYRQDPGLGLRLIYFSYDVKMKEKGDIPEGYSVSREKKERFSLILESASTNQTSMYLCASRSSGTRGDTQYFGPGTRLTVL.

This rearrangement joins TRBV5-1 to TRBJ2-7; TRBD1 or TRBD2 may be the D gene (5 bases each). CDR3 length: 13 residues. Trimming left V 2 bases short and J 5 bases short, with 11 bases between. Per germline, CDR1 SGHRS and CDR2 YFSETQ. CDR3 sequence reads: CASSFPGANEQYF. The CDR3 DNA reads TGCGCCAGCAGCTTCCCCGGGGCCAACGAGCAGTACTTC.

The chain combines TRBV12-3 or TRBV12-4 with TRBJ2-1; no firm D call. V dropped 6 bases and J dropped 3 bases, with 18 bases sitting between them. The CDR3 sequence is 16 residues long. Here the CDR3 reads CASSPGPVALYNEQFF. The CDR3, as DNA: TGTGCCAGCAGCCCCGGGCCCGTTGCCCTCTACAATGAGCAGTTCTTC.

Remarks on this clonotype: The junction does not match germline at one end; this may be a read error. The CDR3 region is CAGSHLGGGEQFF. The CDR3 DNA follows: TGTGCCGGCAGCCACCTCGGTGGGGGTGAGCAGTTCTTC. This sequence joins TRBV4-2 and TRBJ2-1; D might be TRBD1 or TRBD2, each matching 5 bases. The CDR3 extends over 13 amino acids. CDR1 and CDR2 (germline): LGHNA, YNFKEQ.

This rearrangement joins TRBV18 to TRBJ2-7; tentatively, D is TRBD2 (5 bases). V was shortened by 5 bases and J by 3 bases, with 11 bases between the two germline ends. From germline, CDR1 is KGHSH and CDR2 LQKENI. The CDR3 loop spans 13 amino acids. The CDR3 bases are TGTGCCAGCTCAATACTAGGTGACTACGAGCAGTACTTC. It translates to CASSILGDYEQYF.

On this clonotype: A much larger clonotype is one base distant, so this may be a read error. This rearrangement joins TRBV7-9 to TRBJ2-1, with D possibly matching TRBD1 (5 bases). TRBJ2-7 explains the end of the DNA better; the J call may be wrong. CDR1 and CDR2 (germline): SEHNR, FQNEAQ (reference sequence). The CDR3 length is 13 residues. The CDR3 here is CASSLFAGNEQYF. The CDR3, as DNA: TGTGCCAGCAGCCTATTTGCAGGGAATGAGCAGTACTTC.

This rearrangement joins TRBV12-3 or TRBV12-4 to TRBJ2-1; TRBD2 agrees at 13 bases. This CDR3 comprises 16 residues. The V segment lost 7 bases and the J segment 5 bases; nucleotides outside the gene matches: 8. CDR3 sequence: CASTIRTSGSNNEQFF. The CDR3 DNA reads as TGTGCCAGCACCATTCGGACTAGCGGGAGTAACAATGAGCAGTTCTTC.

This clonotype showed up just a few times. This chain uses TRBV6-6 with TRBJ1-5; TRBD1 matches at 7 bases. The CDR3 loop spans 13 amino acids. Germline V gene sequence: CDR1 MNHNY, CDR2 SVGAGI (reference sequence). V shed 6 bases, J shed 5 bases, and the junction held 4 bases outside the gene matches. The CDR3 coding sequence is TGTGCCAGCAGGCTCCAGGGGGATCAGCCCCAGCATTTT. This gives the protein CASRLQGDQPQHF.

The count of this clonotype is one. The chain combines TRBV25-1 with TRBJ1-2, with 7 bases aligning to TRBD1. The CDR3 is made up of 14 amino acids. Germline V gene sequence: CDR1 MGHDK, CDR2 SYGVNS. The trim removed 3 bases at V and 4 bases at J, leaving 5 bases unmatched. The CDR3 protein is CASSEGQYSYGYTF. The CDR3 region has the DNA TGTGCCAGCAGTGAGGGACAGTATAGCTATGGCTACACCTTC.

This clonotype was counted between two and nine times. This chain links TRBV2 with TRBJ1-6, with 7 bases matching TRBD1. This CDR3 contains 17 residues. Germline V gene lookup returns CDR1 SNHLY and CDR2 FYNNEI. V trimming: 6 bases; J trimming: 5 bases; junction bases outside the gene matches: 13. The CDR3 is CASSQGQPGGNNSPLHF. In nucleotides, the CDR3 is TGTGCCAGCAGCCAGGGACAGCCGGGAGGCAATAATTCACCCCTCCACTTT. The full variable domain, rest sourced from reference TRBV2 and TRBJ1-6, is EPEVTQTPSHQVTQMGQEVILRCVPISNHLYFYWYRQILGQKVEFLVSFYNNEISEKSEIFDDQFSVERPDGSNFTLKIRSTKLEDSAMYFCASSQGQPGGNNSPLHFGNGTRLTVT.